The clone carrying this TCR beta chain appeared many times. Its antigen is undetermined. It was RNA transcripts that yielded the amplified TCR beta CDR3 regions. HTBI primers were employed in a first-round RT-PCR of the TCR CDR3. TCRdb reprocessed the multiplex PCR reads via MiXCR and lists one record per CDR3 protein. The profile shows hundreds of thousands of distinct CDR3 sequences, around a quarter of them singletons. This entry belongs to a study of T cells in Graves' hyperthyroidism and ophthalmopathy. There are 14 residues in the CDR3. Germline V gives CDR1 MNHEY, CDR2 SMNVEV (reference sequence). Trimming stripped 2 bases from V and 4 bases from J, with 12 bases between. Graves' hyperthyroidism was deemed stable given no ophthalmopathy progression within 18 months. General study points: A model built on 13 V-J features separated ophthalmopathy from stable hyperthyroidism. In the blood, most expanded thyroid clonotypes above 0.001 appeared as well.

The chain uses TRBV27 and TRBJ2-7; D remains unclear. The sequenced material came from blood. The sequence was obtained from a man in his fifties or sixties with Graves' hyperthyroidism. The CDR3 bases are TGTGCCAGCAGTTTAAGTCCCATGGGATACGAGCAGTACTTC. Its protein product is CASSLSPMGYEQYF.